This T cell receptor beta chain was observed in a study of CXCR3-negative and CXCR3-positive naive CD8 T cells. The study's findings and limits: More hydrophobic TRB CDR3s were found in CXCR3-positive naive cells than in CXCR3-negative naive cells.

Through 5' RACE with UMI labels, the TRB cDNA libraries were prepared. TCRdb re-called the 5' RACE reads; every CDR3 protein appears as one record, without DNA. The sample table includes some 60,000 distinct CDR3 sequences. As concerns this clonotype: Antigen specificity is unknown.

Germline V lookup: CDR1 LGHNA, CDR2 YSLEER. The CDR3 has 18 amino acids. This rearrangement joins TRBV4-3 to TRBJ2-2; the TRBD2 assignment by TCRdb is unverifiable without DNA. Sequencing was carried out using naive CXCR3+ CD8+ T cells from blood. Described subset: CD45RO-CCR7+CD27+CD95- naive CD8+ T cells expressing CXCR3 (TNR3+). This clonotype was sampled from a human donor in good health. Some clones in this sample may be carry-over from other donors' samples. This CDR3 reads CASSRSFIQGLNTGELFF.